This T cell receptor (beta chain) was sequenced during a study of blood T cell repertoires in COVID-19. Study in general: COVID-19 samples, acute and convalescent, were from the United States, Italy and Spain. Nucleic acid was either cDNA or gDNA, and it came from T cells, B-cell-depleted T cells, or PBMCs.

With 1 base removed from V and 10 bases from J, the gap between germline ends came to 11 bases. CDR3 length: 14 amino acids. Per germline, CDR1 SGHVS and CDR2 FNYEAQ. Per the original data handling: From reference gene primer amplification, estimates of nucleated cell counts were derived. The data were produced by immunoSEQ multiplex PCR, yet TCRdb's version contains in-frame clones alone and is incomplete. V, J and clone size derive from that table, while D and trimming were established from the DNA sequence. Seen here are roughly 290,000 clones, 85% observed once, and the top ten hold over 3.5%. What was sequenced was peripheral blood. The sequence was obtained from a woman aged 45-65 years with active or convalescent COVID-19. The chain recombines TRBV7-6 with TRBJ1-6; D may be TRBD1 (5 bases). The CDR3 region is CASSLGGLGSPLHF. The CDR3, as DNA: TGTGCCAGCAGCTTAGGGGGACTAGGGTCACCCCTCCACTTT.